These 12 T cell receptor beta chains share one sample of origin, sequenced in a study of early T cells in non-severe SARS-CoV-2 infection. From the 5' RACE reads, TCRdb called clonotypes with MiXCR, one entry per CDR3 protein. The sample includes some 96,000 distinct CDR3 sequences, less than 15% of them seen just once. The source material was whole blood. The receptors come from an adult who was a healthcare worker with PCR-confirmed SARS-CoV-2 infection or an uninfected control (not recorded which).

V usage is TRBV18 and J usage is TRBJ2-3, with D perhaps TRBD1 (6 bases). This CDR3 has 14 residues. V shed 3 bases and J shed 2 bases, with 9 bases lying between them. CDR1 KGHSH and CDR2 LQKENI come from the germline V gene. In DNA form, the CDR3 reads TGTGCCAGCTCACCCGGACAGCCCACAGATACGCAGTATTTT. It is translated as CASSPGQPTDTQYF. The variable domain in full, completed from reference TRBV18 and TRBJ2-3, reads NAGVMQNPRHLVRRRGQEARLRCSPMKGHSHVYWYRQLPEEGLKFMVYLQKENIIDESGMPKERFSAEFPKEGPSILRIQQVVRGDSAAYFCASSPGQPTDTQYFGPGTRLTVL.

This clonotype has at least ten counts. J is TRBJ2-7 and V is TRBV11-2; tentative D call: TRBD1 (6 bases). The CDR3 sequence is 15 residues long. Per germline, CDR1 SGHAT and CDR2 FQNNGV. Trimming took off 3 bases at V and 0 bases at J, with 12 bases between the two ends. Here the CDR3 DNA reads TGTGCCAGCAGCTTTCCAGGGGCCTCCTCCTACGAGCAGTACTTC. As protein: CASSFPGASSYEQYF.

This clonotype was seen at least ten times. V gene TRBV7-2 combines with J gene TRBJ1-5; TRBD1 might be the D (6 bases). CDR1 SGHTA and CDR2 FQGNSA come from the germline V gene. The CDR3 covers 15 residues. Trimming left V 4 bases short and J 0 bases short, with 10 bases between. The CDR3 sequence is CASSWTADSNQPQHF. CDR3 nucleotides: TGTGCCAGCAGCTGGACAGCGGATAGCAATCAGCCCCAGCATTTT.

V is TRBV14 and J is TRBJ1-1, with D possibly being TRBD1 (5 bases). Germline V gives CDR1 SGHDN, CDR2 FVKESK. The ends were cut back, 4 bases at V and 3 bases at J, with 9 bases in the middle. The CDR3 is made up of 13 amino acids. CDR3: CASSREQDTEAFF. The DNA for the CDR3 is TGTGCCAGCAGCCGGGAACAGGACACTGAAGCTTTCTTT.

The chain carries TRBV7-8 and TRBJ1-1; a weak D match, TRBD1 (6 bases). The V gene's germline CDR1 is SGHVS and CDR2 FQNEAQ. Trimming shortened V by 4 bases and J by 4 bases, and 13 bases separated the two germline ends. This CDR3 contains 14 residues. This chain's CDR3 is CASSYREGVTEAFF. The CDR3 DNA sequence: TGTGCCAGCAGCTACAGGGAAGGGGTCACTGAAGCTTTCTTT.

The chain combines TRBV27 with TRBJ1-6; D is unresolved. The CDR3 covers 13 residues. Germline V gene data show CDR1 as MNHEY and CDR2 as SMNVEV (reference sequence). V was clipped by 0 bases and J by 10 bases, with 7 bases between them. The CDR3 DNA reads as TGTGCCAGCAGTTTATCCGGGCACTCACCCCTCCACTTT. Encoded protein: CASSLSGHSPLHF.

This clonotype has a count of ten or more. CDR3 sequence: CASSLSTYSGNTIYF. CDR3 nucleotide sequence: TGTGCCAGCAGCTTGTCCACGTACTCTGGAAACACCATATATTTT. The chain has TRBV11-2 and TRBJ1-3; D is unresolved. Between the trimmed V and J ends, which lost 3 bases and 0 bases, there was a span of 9 bases. Germline CDR1 is SGHAT and CDR2 is FQNNGV. The CDR3 totals 15 residues. Full variable domain (remainder filled in from reference TRBV11-2 and TRBJ1-3): EAGVAQSPRYKIIEKRQSVAFWCNPISGHATLYWYQQILGQGPKLLIQFQNNGVVDDSQLPKDRFSAERLKGVDSTLKIQPAKLEDSAVYLCASSLSTYSGNTIYFGEGSWLTVV.

With regard to this clonotype: A much larger clonotype is one base distant, so this may be a read error. V gene TRBV11-2 combines with J gene TRBJ2-7; 11 positions match TRBD1. From germline, CDR1 is SGHAT and CDR2 FQNNGV. The CDR3 length is 14 residues. The CDR3 reads CTSSPGQGAYEQYF. DNA of the CDR3: TGTACCAGCAGCCCCGGACAGGGGGCTTACGAGCAGTACTTC. Complete variable domain (other parts from reference TRBV11-2 and TRBJ2-7): EAGVAQSPRYKIIEKRQSVAFWCNPISGHATLYWYQQILGQGPKLLIQFQNNGVVDDSQLPKDRFSAERLKGVDSTLKIQPAKLEDSAVYLCTSSPGQGAYEQYFGPGTRLTVT.

This clonotype was seen a handful of times. The rearrangement links TRBV20-1 to TRBJ2-3; D is tentatively TRBD1 or TRBD2 (5 bases each). V was pared by 6 bases and J by 2 bases, with 18 bases between. The CDR3 consists of 15 residues. Germline CDR1 reads DFQATT; CDR2 reads SNEGSKA (reference sequence). CDR3 coding DNA: TGCAGTGCCGAAAGGGGCACCGACTACACAGATACGCAGTATTTT. Translating gives CSAERGTDYTDTQYF.

In this sample, this clonotype turned up many times. This chain joins TRBV4-1 and TRBJ1-2; D not certain. This CDR3 spans 16 amino acids. The V gene lost 1 base and the J gene lost 8 bases, with 20 bases spanning the gap. Germline V lookup: CDR1 MGHRA, CDR2 YSYEKL. The CDR3 reads CASSQAPPGPARGYTF. In DNA, the CDR3 is TGCGCCAGCAGCCAAGCTCCCCCGGGCCCTGCGCGGGGCTACACCTTC.

This clonotype was counted at least ten times. The chain uses TRBV6-2 or TRBV6-3 and TRBJ2-1; 13 bases agree with TRBD2. CDR1 and CDR2 (germline): MNHEY, SVGEGT. V lost 8 bases, J lost 3 bases, and 7 bases stayed unmatched. The CDR3 length is 16 residues. CDR3 loop: CASDRTSGGRYNEQFF. The DNA of the CDR3 is TGTGCCAGCGATAGGACTAGCGGGGGCCGCTACAATGAGCAGTTCTTC.

This clonotype was found a few times. J is TRBJ1-4 and V is TRBV27, with D hard to call. V gave up 5 bases and J gave up 2 bases, with 12 bases separating them. The germline V gene encodes CDR1 MNHEY and CDR2 SMNVEV (reference sequence). The CDR3 covers 15 residues. CDR3 in amino acids: CASSPRGRTNEKLFF. CDR3 sequence (DNA): TGTGCCAGCAGTCCCCGAGGCAGGACTAATGAAAAACTGTTTTTT.